This T cell receptor (beta chain) was captured in a study of read filtering for tumor transcriptome and immune sequencing. Study-wide background: By R-ISS, stages I, II and III held 8, 16 and 7 patients. Transcriptome libraries were built from DNase-treated RNA. RNA-seq yielded only about 75 to 1,400 TCR reads, IR-seq about 4.05 to 11 million.

Between the trimmed V and J ends, which lost 2 bases and 9 bases, there was a span of 4 bases. The CDR3 contains 11 residues. Germline V lookup: CDR1 KGHSH, CDR2 LQKENI. From about 400 ng of RNA, a library with molecular barcoded alpha/delta and beta/gamma adaptors was made. From the reads, TCRdb called clonotypes with MiXCR, one entry per CDR3 protein. The sample gives fewer than 50,000 distinct CDR3 sequences, roughly 15% of which show up once; 27% is in the top ten. As to this clonotype: A clone one base away is much larger, so this may be a read error. Because the CDR3 is missing its conserved closing phenylalanine or tryptophan, this is likely a read error.

The rearrangement joins TRBV18 to TRBJ2-2; the D is unclear. Sequenced input: a population of CD138-negative cells sorted from bone marrow. The source of this sequence is a donor at least 40 years old with multiple myeloma. In DNA form, the CDR3 reads TGTGCCAGCTCACCAGACCGGGAGCTGTTTCTT. Translated: CASSPDRELFL.